These 15 T cell receptor beta chains came from one sample sequenced in a study of cytomegalovirus exposure and HLA in healthy donors. The repertoire was sequenced with immunoSEQ multiplex PCR; TCRdb's copy has only in-frame clones and lacks some. The sample has approximately 300,000 clones, about 85% seen once. Sequences were obtained from PBMCs. These receptors were collected from a young woman in good health and CMV-seropositive.

This sequence joins TRBV30 and TRBJ1-5; D not resolved. The CDR3 extends over 13 amino acids. V lost 2 bases, J lost 0 bases, and 5 bases lay in between. The germline V gene encodes CDR1 GTSNPN and CDR2 SVGIG (reference sequence). The CDR3 here is CAWSRTSNQPQHF. CDR3 bases: TGTGCCTGGAGTCGAACTAGCAATCAGCCCCAGCATTTT.

The V and J genes are TRBV5-6 and TRBJ1-1; tentative D call: TRBD1 (6 bases). Germline V CDR1 and CDR2: SGHDT, YYEEEE. The CDR3 is 14 residues long. Trimming pared 4 bases from V and 5 bases from J, leaving 15 bases between. The CDR3 reads CASSTRGRGTEAFF. The CDR3 DNA sequence: TGTGCCAGCAGCACGCGCGGCAGGGGAACTGAAGCTTTCTTT.

V usage is TRBV30 and J usage is TRBJ1-1, with D possibly TRBD1 on 5 matching bases. V was shortened by 4 bases and J by 4 bases, with 10 bases between the two germline ends. The germline CDR1 and CDR2 sequences are GTSNPN and SVGIG (reference sequence). This CDR3 is 12 amino acids long. The CDR3 sequence: CAWTGLATEAFF. CDR3 sequence (DNA): TGTGCCTGGACGGGGCTGGCCACTGAAGCTTTCTTT.

The chain uses TRBV4-2 and TRBJ1-3, with 11 positions matching TRBD1. V was clipped by 1 base and J by 8 bases; unmatched bases: 10. This CDR3 is 17 amino acids long. Looked up from germline, CDR1 is LGHNA and CDR2 is YNFKEQ. CDR3 in amino acids: CASSQGRGTGGSYTIYF. In DNA form, the CDR3 reads TGTGCCAGCAGCCAAGGACGGGGGACAGGGGGATCATACACCATATATTTT.

The chain links TRBV5-1 to TRBJ2-3, with TRBD2 identical over 13 bases. The CDR3 contains 17 residues. From germline, CDR1 is SGHRS and CDR2 YFSETQ. The V segment lost 4 bases and the J segment 3 bases; nucleotides outside the gene matches: 8. DNA for the CDR3: TGCGCCAGCAGCACCGGACTAGCGGGAGCCTTGACAGATACGCAGTATTTT. Translated, it gives CASSTGLAGALTDTQYF.

The chain uses TRBV7-9 and TRBJ2-7, with TRBD1 matching over 10 bases. This CDR3 contains 19 residues. Germline loops: CDR1 SEHNR, CDR2 FQNEAQ (reference sequence). J lost 4 bases, V lost 5 bases, and 20 bases had no gene match. DNA for the CDR3: TGTGCCAGCAGCCCAGCGGGCCCCGCATCGGACAGGGGGGAATACGAGCAGTACTTC. Translation: CASSPAGPASDRGEYEQYF.

The CDR3 DNA reads as TGTGCCAGCAGCTTAGATGGTTTAAATCAGCCCCAGCATTTT. This sequence encodes CASSLDGLNQPQHF. V is TRBV7-2 and J is TRBJ1-5; no clear D gene. Germline assignment: CDR1 SGHTA and CDR2 FQGNSA. The CDR3 is 14 amino acids. V was pared by 1 base and J by 4 bases, with 8 bases between.

The CDR3, as DNA: TGTGCCAGCAGCGCCTTGGGGCAGTACTATGGCTACACCTTC. It codes for CASSALGQYYGYTF. This rearrangement joins TRBV9 to TRBJ1-2; tentatively, D is TRBD1 (5 bases). V was shortened by 3 bases and J by 3 bases, with 12 bases between the two germline ends. The CDR3 loop spans 14 amino acids. Germline CDR1 reads SGDLS; CDR2 reads YYNGEE.

The rearrangement uses TRBV29-1 and TRBJ1-1; TRBD1 might be the D (6 bases). V was shortened by 6 bases and J by 3 bases, with 14 bases between the two germline ends. The CDR3 has 13 residues. Germline V lookup: CDR1 SQVTM, CDR2 ANQGSEA. The CDR3 loop reads CSVAEGTYTEAFF. The CDR3 nucleotides are TGCAGCGTGGCAGAAGGGACATACACTGAAGCTTTCTTT. The full variable domain, with the rest looked up from reference TRBV29-1 and TRBJ1-1, is SAVISQKPSRDICQRGTSLTIQCQVDSQVTMMFWYRQQPGQSLTLIATANQGSEATYESGFVIDKFPISRPNLTFSTLTVSNMSPEDSSIYLCSVAEGTYTEAFFGQGTRLTVV.

This clone was picked up a small number of times. The CDR3 nucleotides read TGTGCCAGCAGTTTGAGGGGGCCCTACGAGCAGTACTTC. It translates to CASSLRGPYEQYF. This chain uses TRBV27 with TRBJ2-7; TRBD1 aligns across 7 bases. This CDR3 region has 13 residues. The J segment lost 2 bases and the V segment lost 3 bases, leaving 1 base of the junction unmatched. CDR1 is MNHEY, CDR2 SMNVEV, per germline (reference sequence).

This chain links TRBV4-3 with TRBJ2-7; 9 positions match TRBD2. The CDR3 runs 13 residues. V was pared by 4 bases and J by 6 bases, with 4 bases of the junction left unmatched. Germline values: CDR1 LGHNA, CDR2 YSLEER. CDR3 loop: CASSLETSGEQYF. CDR3 nucleotide sequence: TGCGCCAGCAGCCTGGAGACTAGCGGCGAGCAGTACTTC.

The gene calls are TRBV4-1 and TRBJ2-3; no firm D call. This CDR3 contains 14 residues. Trimming stripped 0 bases from V and 7 bases from J, with 11 bases between. The germline V gene encodes CDR1 MGHRA and CDR2 YSYEKL. The CDR3 is CASSQDLTQYTQYF. CDR3 DNA sequence: TGCGCCAGCAGCCAAGACTTGACCCAATATACGCAGTATTTT.

The CDR3 sequence is CASSPTGGPGNTIYF. DNA of the CDR3: TGTGCCAGCTCACCGACTGGGGGGCCTGGAAACACCATATATTTT. V and J are TRBV18 and TRBJ1-3; D is perhaps TRBD1 (6 bases). V was trimmed by 3 bases and J by 2 bases, leaving 11 bases between them. There are 15 residues in the CDR3. The germline CDR1 and CDR2 sequences are KGHSH and LQKENI.

The chain carries TRBV19 and TRBJ2-7, with 9 positions matching TRBD1. V was clipped by 8 bases and J by 2 bases; unmatched bases: 4. The V gene's germline CDR1 is LNHDA and CDR2 SQIVND (reference sequence). The CDR3 extends over 13 amino acids. In DNA, the CDR3 is TGTGCCAGTGGACAGGGGAATGCCTACGAGCAGTACTTC. As protein: CASGQGNAYEQYF. Full variable domain (remainder filled in from reference TRBV19 and TRBJ2-7): DGGITQSPKYLFRKEGQNVTLSCEQNLNHDAMYWYRQDPGQGLRLIYYSQIVNDFQKGDIAEGYSVSREKKESFPLTVTSAQKNPTAFYLCASGQGNAYEQYFGPGTRLTVT.

The chain couples TRBV28 to TRBJ2-5, with a tentative D call TRBD1 (6 bases). Between the trimmed V and J ends, which lost 6 bases and 4 bases, there was a span of 15 bases. The germline V gene has CDR1 MDHEN and CDR2 SYDVKM. The length of the CDR3 is 14 residues. CDR3 DNA sequence: TGTGCCAGCAGGATACAGGGAACGGGAGAGACCCAGTACTTC. Translated, it gives CASRIQGTGETQYF.